This TCR beta chain was found in a study of early T cells in non-severe SARS-CoV-2 infection. One entry per CDR3 protein results from TCRdb running MiXCR on the 5' RACE reads. The sample carries about 66,000 distinct CDR3 sequences, around 8.7% recorded once. The germline V gene encodes CDR1 SGHNT and CDR2 YYREEE (reference sequence). Germline trimming cut 2 bases from V and 4 bases from J; bases unmatched to any gene: 7. This CDR3 has 15 amino acids. There are a few counts of this clonotype. This chain connects TRBV5-4 to TRBJ2-3; 7 bases are a match to TRBD1. Material for sequencing was whole blood. The source of this sequence is an adult who was a healthcare worker with PCR-confirmed SARS-CoV-2 infection or an uninfected control (not recorded which). The CDR3 sequence: CASSLNRGTADTQYF. The CDR3 DNA follows: TGTGCCAGCAGCTTAAACAGGGGCACGGCAGATACGCAGTATTTT. Combining the CDR3 with reference TRBV5-4 and TRBJ2-3 gives the whole variable domain ETGVTQSPTHLIKTRGQQVTLRCSSQSGHNTVSWYQQALGQGPQFIFQYYREEENGRGNFPPRFSGLQFPNYSSELNVNALELDDSALYLCASSLNRGTADTQYFGPGTRLTVL.